These T cell receptor beta chains were read from a single sample in a study of T cells in narcolepsy. The repertoire was sequenced with immunoSEQ multiplex PCR; TCRdb's copy has only in-frame clones and lacks some. This table has under 8,500 clones, more than 55% appearing once. Sequences were obtained from CD45RA- memory CD8+ T cells from PBMCs. The receptors were gathered from a human donor with narcolepsy. Each CDR3 is given with its conserved first and last residue. The D gene is left open where the match is weak. A row's size may be missing; if present it is once, few, many or a size class.

>TRBV7-9|TRBJ2-7|TRBD1|-
CASSPWGQGAYEQYF
TGTGCCAGCAGCCCTTGGGGACAGGGGGCTTACGAGCAGTACTTC
>TRBV29-1|TRBJ1-2|-|medium-sized
CSVGAGTHYGYTF
TGCAGCGTGGGGGCCGGGACCCACTATGGCTACACCTTC
>TRBV19|TRBJ2-1|TRBD2|few
CASSLADSSYNEQFF
TGTGCCAGTAGCCTAGCGGATAGCTCCTACAATGAGCAGTTCTTC
>TRBV19|TRBJ1-1|-|few
CASSSRGMNTEAFF
TGTGCAAGTAGTTCGAGGGGGATGAACACTGAAGCTTTCTTT
>TRBV6-4|TRBJ2-6|TRBD1|-
CASSDTGGSGANVLTF
TGTGCCAGCAGTGACACAGGGGGCTCTGGGGCCAACGTCCTGACTTTC
>TRBV4-3|TRBJ2-4|-|few
CASSQDQGWDIQYF
TGCGCCAGCAGCCAAGATCAGGGGTGGGACATTCAGTACTTC
>TRBV4-3|TRBJ2-1|-|medium-sized
CASSHTTALYNEQFF
TGCGCCAGCAGCCATACCACTGCGCTTTACAATGAGCAGTTCTTC
>TRBV27|TRBJ2-3|TRBD1|-
CASTLGQGAPFSTDTQYF
TGTGCCAGCACTTTGGGACAGGGGGCACCTTTTAGCACAGATACGCAGTATTTT
>TRBV2|TRBJ2-7|TRBD2|-
CASSVLLAGGHSYEQHF
TGTGCCAGCAGTGTTCTACTAGCGGGGGGGCACTCCTACGAGCAGCACTTC
>TRBV5-1|TRBJ2-3|TRBD2|-
CASSLAAGGSTDTQYF
TGCGCCAGCAGCTTGGCTGCGGGGGGGAGCACAGATACGCAGTATTTT
>TRBV6-1|TRBJ2-7|TRBD2|-
CASSGTSGGAYEQYF
TGTGCCAGCAGTGGGACTAGCGGGGGGGCCTACGAGCAGTACTTC
>TRBV9|TRBJ2-7|TRBD2|-
CARSYSGGAVHDEQYF
TGTGCCCGCAGCTATAGCGGGGGGGCCGTCCACGACGAGCAGTACTTC
>TRBV7-9|TRBJ1-1|-|-
CASSSRNTEAFF
TGTGCCAGCAGCAGCAGGAACACTGAAGCTTTCTTT
>TRBV4-2|TRBJ2-6|-|-
CASSQDLGGSYVPGANVLTF
TGTGCCAGCAGCCAAGATCTTGGGGGAAGTTATGTCCCTGGGGCCAACGTCCTGACTTTC
>TRBV4-2|TRBJ1-4|-|few
CASSQEGGGTNEKLFF
TGTGCCAGCAGCCAAGAAGGCGGGGGTACTAATGAAAAACTGTTTTTT
>TRBV7-9|TRBJ2-7|-|-
CASSLALGSSCEQYF
TGTGCCAGCAGCTTAGCGCTTGGGAGCTCCTGCGAGCAGTACTTC
>TRBV19|TRBJ2-2|-|-
CASSITVTGELFF
TGTGCCAGTAGTATCACGGTCACCGGGGAGCTGTTTTTT
>TRBV2|TRBJ2-1|-|-
CASTPLTSYNEQFF
TGTGCCAGCACTCCGTTGACCTCCTACAATGAGCAGTTCTTC
>TRBV30|TRBJ2-3|-|-
CAWSLGGTDTQYF
TGTGCCTGGAGTTTAGGGGGGACAGATACGCAGTATTTT
>TRBV15|TRBJ1-2|TRBD1|-
CATSRDGDSRAVGYTF
TGTGCCACCAGCAGAGATGGGGACAGTCGAGCAGTGGGCTACACCTTC
>TRBV5-6|TRBJ2-1|-|-
CASTETQSSYNEQFF
TGTGCCAGCACGGAGACGCAGAGCTCCTACAATGAGCAGTTCTTC
>TRBV6-4|TRBJ2-2|-|-
CASRDKNTGELFF
TGTGCCAGCCGTGACAAGAACACCGGGGAGCTGTTTTTT
>TRBV15|TRBJ2-5|-|-
CATSSPGEETQYF
TGTGCCACCAGCAGCCCAGGGGAGGAGACCCAGTACTTC
>TRBV6-1|TRBJ2-2|TRBD2|-
CASSVSGGDTGELFF
TGTGCCAGCAGTGTGAGCGGGGGGGACACCGGGGAGCTGTTTTTT